One and the same sample provided the 27 T cell receptor beta chains below, sequenced in a study of OX40 agonist ivuxolimab in advanced cancers. Libraries were prepared by immunoSEQ multiplex PCR; TCRdb keeps only in-frame clonotypes and omits some of them. Found here are tens of thousands of clones, about nine tenths of them singletons; the top ten hold roughly 2.7%. The starting material was CD4+ or CD8+ T cells sorted from blood, obtained in a trial of the OX40 agonist ivuxolimab. The source is an adult with an advanced solid tumor such as melanoma, head and neck, liver or kidney cancer.

This rearrangement joins TRBV19 to TRBJ1-5; D is perhaps TRBD1 (5 bases). V was shortened by 4 bases and J by 3 bases, with 16 bases between the two germline ends. This CDR3 region has 16 residues. Looked up from germline, CDR1 is LNHDA and CDR2 is SQIVND (reference sequence). The DNA of the CDR3 is TGTGCCAGTAGTACAAAGAGGCAGGGAGCCAATCAGCCCCAGCATTTT. The encoded protein is CASSTKRQGANQPQHF.

This chain connects TRBV9 to TRBJ2-5; weak D call: TRBD2 (6 bases). This CDR3 is built from 15 residues. V lost 3 bases and J lost 1, with 13 bases in between. Germline V lookup: CDR1 SGDLS, CDR2 YYNGEE. Here the CDR3 DNA reads TGTGCCAGCAGCGCCAATGCGGGAACCCAAGAGACCCAGTACTTC. Its protein is CASSANAGTQETQYF.

This chain connects TRBV28 to TRBJ1-5; 7 bases align to TRBD1. The J segment lost 7 bases and the V segment lost 3 bases, leaving 12 bases of the junction unmatched. The germline V gene encodes CDR1 MDHEN and CDR2 SYDVKM. This CDR3 has 16 amino acids. The CDR3 nucleotides read TGTGCCAGCAGTTTCTATAGACAGGGTAGTAGCCAGCCCCAGCATTTT. It codes for CASSFYRQGSSQPQHF.

The chain uses TRBV27 and TRBJ2-3, with unresolved D. Germline V CDR1 and CDR2: MNHEY, SMNVEV (reference sequence). V lost 3 bases to trimming and J lost 3 bases, with 4 bases between them. This CDR3 region has 12 residues. Here the CDR3 reads CASSFPTDTQYF. CDR3 nucleotide sequence: TGTGCCAGCAGTTTCCCAACAGATACGCAGTATTTT.

The chain uses TRBV5-8 and TRBJ1-1; maybe TRBD1 (6 bases). V was shortened by 4 bases and J by 5 bases, with 18 bases between the two germline ends. The CDR3 runs to 15 residues. CDR1 and CDR2 (germline): SGHTS, YDEGEE. CDR3 DNA sequence: TGTGCCAGCAGCCAAAACAGGGCAAGGAGGACTGAAGCTTTCTTT. Its protein is CASSQNRARRTEAFF.

This clone was observed once. This chain joins TRBV19 and TRBJ2-3; D is unclear. The CDR3 extends over 15 amino acids. Trimming removed 3 bases from V and 0 bases from J, with 10 bases in between. Germline V gene lookup returns CDR1 LNHDA and CDR2 SQIVND (reference sequence). DNA of the CDR3: TGTGCCAGTAGTATTGCGCTGACTAGCACAGATACGCAGTATTTT. This translates into CASSIALTSTDTQYF.

The rearrangement uses TRBV4-1 and TRBJ2-3; TRBD2 is a possible D gene (6 bases). V gave up 4 bases and J gave up 2 bases, with 16 bases separating them. The CDR3 extends over 16 amino acids. CDR1 and CDR2 (germline): MGHRA, YSYEKL. The CDR3 region has the DNA TGCGCCAGCAGCCGACGACCGGGACTCCTCACAGATACGCAGTATTTT. Translation: CASSRRPGLLTDTQYF.

CDR3 coding DNA: TGTGCCAGCAGTTCAAAGGGCAGCAATCAGCCCCAGCATTTT. Its translation: CASSSKGSNQPQHF. The chain links TRBV6-6 to TRBJ1-5; D is unclear. This CDR3 comprises 14 residues. V was trimmed by 4 bases and J by 1 base, leaving 8 bases between them. Germline assignment: CDR1 MNHNY and CDR2 SVGAGI (reference sequence).

CDR3 coding DNA: TGTGCCAGCAGCTCCAGGGGGCTGAGAGAGACCCAGTACTTC. This translates into CASSSRGLRETQYF. The chain couples TRBV11-3 to TRBJ2-5, with 8 bases lining up with TRBD1. Per germline, CDR1 SGHNT and CDR2 YENEEA. The CDR3 contains 14 residues. Germline trimming cut 4 bases from V and 4 bases from J; bases unmatched to any gene: 5.

The chain has TRBV29-1 and TRBJ2-7; TRBD1 is a possible D gene (5 bases). V was trimmed by 3 bases and J by 4 bases, leaving 13 bases between them. Germline V lookup: CDR1 SQVTM, CDR2 ANQGSEA. This CDR3 has 13 residues. The CDR3 coding sequence is TGCAGCGTTGAGCGCAGGGCCGGATACGAGCAGTACTTC. Translating gives CSVERRAGYEQYF.

The chain employs TRBV5-8 and TRBJ2-7, with 12 bases identical to TRBD2. J was trimmed by 2 bases and V by 1 base; bases with no gene match: 7. The CDR3 is 17 residues long. Per germline, CDR1 SGHTS and CDR2 YDEGEE. CDR3 in DNA: TGTGCCAGCAGCTTGTCTAGCGGGAGGGTGGCCACCTACGAGCAGTACTTC. Its translation: CASSLSSGRVATYEQYF. The complete variable domain, with remaining parts taken from reference TRBV5-8 and TRBJ2-7, reads EAGVTQSPTHLIKTRGQQATLRCSPISGHTSVYWYQQALGLGLQFLLWYDEGEERNRGNFPPRFSGRQFPNYSSELNVNALELEDSALYLCASSLSSGRVATYEQYFGPGTRLTVT.

CDR3 DNA: TGTGCCTGGGCAGGGGGTAATGAGCAGTTCTTC. It codes for CAWAGGNEQFF. This chain connects TRBV30 to TRBJ2-1, with 7 positions matching TRBD1. Germline CDR1 reads GTSNPN; CDR2 reads SVGIG (reference sequence). The CDR3 totals 11 residues. The ends lost 5 bases at V and 7 bases at J; junction bases unmatched: 2.

Points on this clone: Other DNA sequences in the sample encode the same CDR3. The J gene is TRBJ2-2, the V gene TRBV9; D is uncertain. Germline V gene data show CDR1 as SGDLS and CDR2 as YYNGEE. This CDR3 comprises 14 residues. Trimming took 0 bases from V and 2 from J, leaving 5 bases between them. CDR3 nucleotide sequence: TGTGCCAGCAGCGTAGTAAGTAACACCGGGGAGCTGTTTTTT. Encoded protein: CASSVVSNTGELFF. The full variable domain, with the rest looked up from reference TRBV9 and TRBJ2-2, is DSGVTQTPKHLITATGQRVTLRCSPRSGDLSVYWYQQSLDQGLQFLIQYYNGEERAKGNILERFSAQQFPDLHSELNLSSLELGDSALYFCASSVVSNTGELFFGEGSRLTVL.

V is TRBV28 and J is TRBJ2-7; TRBD1 matches at 8 bases. Germline V gene data show CDR1 as MDHEN and CDR2 as SYDVKM. V was clipped by 6 bases and J by 4 bases; unmatched bases: 8. The CDR3 contains 14 residues. The CDR3 DNA reads as TGTGCCAGCAGCTTCACAGGGGGTAGGTACGAGCAGTACTTC. Its translation is CASSFTGGRYEQYF.

This clone has only one observation. V gene TRBV4-2 combines with J gene TRBJ1-3; unclear D gene. Trimming removed 5 bases at V and 2 bases at J, with 13 bases between. The CDR3 is 15 residues long. Per germline, CDR1 LGHNA and CDR2 YNFKEQ. CDR3 region: CASSLDRGTGNTIYF. The CDR3 DNA reads TGTGCCAGCAGCTTGGATCGGGGTACTGGAAACACCATATATTTT.

The rearrangement uses TRBV28 and TRBJ2-2, with 9 nucleotides matching TRBD1. J gave up 8 bases and V 6 bases, and 22 bases lay outside the gene matches. From germline, CDR1 is MDHEN and CDR2 SYDVKM. CDR3 length: 19 residues. The CDR3 sequence is CASSPGQGWLTPDWGELFF. The CDR3 bases are TGTGCCAGCAGCCCAGGACAGGGGTGGCTTACCCCGGACTGGGGGGAGCTGTTTTTT.

This chain joins TRBV4-1 and TRBJ1-4; D remains ambiguous. The V gene's germline CDR1 is MGHRA and CDR2 YSYEKL. Trimming left V 0 bases short and J 7 bases short, with 9 bases between. This CDR3 comprises 14 residues. For the CDR3, the DNA is TGCGCCAGCAGCCAAGATTACGTCCCTGAAAAACTGTTTTTT. Amino acids: CASSQDYVPEKLFF.

V usage is TRBV2 and J usage is TRBJ2-1; TRBD1 agrees at 7 bases. V trimming: 6 bases; J trimming: 7 bases; junction bases outside the gene matches: 6. The CDR3 length is 13 residues. Germline V gene data show CDR1 as SNHLY and CDR2 as FYNNEI. Written as DNA, the CDR3 is TGTGCCAGCAGAGGGACAGCAGGTAATGAGCAGTTCTTC. This translates into CASRGTAGNEQFF.

The chain employs TRBV11-3 and TRBJ2-7; 16 nucleotides line up with TRBD2. Germline V gives CDR1 SGHNT, CDR2 YENEEA. V lost 6 bases, J lost 2 bases, and 4 bases stayed unmatched. This CDR3 spans 16 amino acids. The CDR3 loop reads CASRAGTSGRAYEQYF. CDR3 nucleotides: TGTGCCAGCAGAGCTGGGACTAGCGGGAGGGCCTACGAGCAGTACTTC.

The genes are TRBV11-1 and TRBJ2-2, with unresolved D. Between the trimmed V and J ends, which lost 2 bases and 2 bases, there was a span of 15 bases. From germline, CDR1 is SGHAT and CDR2 FQDESV (reference sequence). The CDR3 covers 17 residues. As DNA, the CDR3 is TGTGCCAGCAGCTTATCCACAGCGAGTTTCAACACCGGGGAGCTGTTTTTT. It yields the protein CASSLSTASFNTGELFF.

The rearrangement links TRBV9 to TRBJ2-2, with 10 bases lining up with TRBD2. CDR1 SGDLS and CDR2 YYNGEE come from the germline V gene. The CDR3 consists of 17 residues. V was clipped by 0 bases and J by 1 base; unmatched bases: 3. CDR3 DNA sequence: TGTGCCAGCAGCGTAGGGCCTAGCGGGGGGAACACCGGGGAGCTGTTTTTT. Protein: CASSVGPSGGNTGELFF.

CDR3 loop: CASSLRSPETQYF. The CDR3 bases are TGCGCCAGCAGCCTACGGAGCCCAGAGACCCAGTACTTC. The chain has TRBV5-1 and TRBJ2-5; D is undetermined. CDR1 and CDR2 from the germline V gene are SGHRS and YFSETQ. The V gene lost 4 bases and the J gene lost 4 bases, with 11 bases spanning the gap. The CDR3 runs 13 residues.

The chain links TRBV28 to TRBJ2-3; D gene uncertain. Germline CDR1 reads MDHEN; CDR2 reads SYDVKM. V lost 2 bases, J lost 4 bases, and 16 bases lay in between. The CDR3 is 16 residues long. The CDR3 DNA is TGTGCCAGCAGTTTAACACCCTCGCGGTTGGCAGATACGCAGTATTTT. Protein: CASSLTPSRLADTQYF.

The rearrangement links TRBV15 to TRBJ1-5; D is possibly TRBD1 (5 bases). The CDR3 has 16 residues. Germline V gives CDR1 LNHNV, CDR2 YYDKDF (reference sequence). V lost 5 bases to trimming and J lost 0 bases, with 14 bases between them. CDR3 residues: CATSGGGFYSNQPQHF. Here the CDR3 DNA reads TGTGCCACCAGCGGTGGGGGTTTTTATAGCAATCAGCCCCAGCATTTT.

This chain connects TRBV28 to TRBJ2-7; 11 positions agree with TRBD2. The CDR3 is 16 residues long. With 4 bases clipped from V and 4 bases from J, the junction kept 9 bases outside the gene matches. Germline V gene data show CDR1 as MDHEN and CDR2 as SYDVKM. The CDR3 here is CASSSPGLAVDYEQYF. DNA of the CDR3: TGTGCCAGCAGTTCCCCGGGACTAGCGGTGGATTACGAGCAGTACTTC.

The chain is built from TRBV18 and TRBJ2-5; D is undetermined. V lost 5 bases, J lost 2 bases, and 6 bases lay in between. This CDR3 has 12 amino acids. From germline, CDR1 is KGHSH and CDR2 LQKENI. The CDR3 nucleotides are TGTGCCAGCTCAATGGGACAAGAGACCCAGTACTTC. It translates to CASSMGQETQYF. The complete variable domain, with remaining parts taken from reference TRBV18 and TRBJ2-5, reads NAGVMQNPRHLVRRRGQEARLRCSPMKGHSHVYWYRQLPEEGLKFMVYLQKENIIDESGMPKERFSAEFPKEGPSILRIQQVVRGDSAAYFCASSMGQETQYFGPGTRLLVL.

The rearrangement links TRBV4-2 to TRBJ2-7, with TRBD2 matching over 8 bases. The V segment lost 1 base and the J segment 1 base; nucleotides outside the gene matches: 6. Germline loops: CDR1 LGHNA, CDR2 YNFKEQ. This CDR3 comprises 16 residues. Here the CDR3 reads CASSQGSLAGSYEQYF. DNA of the CDR3: TGTGCCAGCAGCCAAGGTTCCCTAGCGGGTTCCTACGAGCAGTACTTC.